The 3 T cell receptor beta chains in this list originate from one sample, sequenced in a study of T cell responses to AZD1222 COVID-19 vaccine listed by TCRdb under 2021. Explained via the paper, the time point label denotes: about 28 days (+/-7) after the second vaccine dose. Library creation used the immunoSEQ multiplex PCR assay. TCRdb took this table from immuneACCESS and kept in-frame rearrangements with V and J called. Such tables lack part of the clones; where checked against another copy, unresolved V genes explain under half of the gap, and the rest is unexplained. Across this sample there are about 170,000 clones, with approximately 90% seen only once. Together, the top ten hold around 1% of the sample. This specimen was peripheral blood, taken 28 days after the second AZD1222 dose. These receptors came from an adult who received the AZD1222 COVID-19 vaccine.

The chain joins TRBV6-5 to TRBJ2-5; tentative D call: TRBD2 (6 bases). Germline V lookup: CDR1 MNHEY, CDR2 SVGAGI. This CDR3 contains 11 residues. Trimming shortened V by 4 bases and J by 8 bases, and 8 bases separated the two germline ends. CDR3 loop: CASSSAGTQYF. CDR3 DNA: TGTGCCAGCAGTTCTGCGGGAACCCAGTACTTC.

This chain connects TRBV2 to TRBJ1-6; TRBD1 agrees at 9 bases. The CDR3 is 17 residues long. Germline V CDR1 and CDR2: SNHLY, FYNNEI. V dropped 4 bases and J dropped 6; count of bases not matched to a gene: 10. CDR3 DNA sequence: TGTGCCAGCAGTGCGATACAGGGGGCGTTAGGTAATTCACCCCTCCACTTT. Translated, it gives CASSAIQGALGNSPLHF.

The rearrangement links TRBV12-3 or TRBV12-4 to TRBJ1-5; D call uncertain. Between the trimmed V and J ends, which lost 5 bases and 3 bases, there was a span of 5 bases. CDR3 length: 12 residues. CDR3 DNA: TGTGCCAGCAGTCCAAACAATCAGCCCCAGCATTTT. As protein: CASSPNNQPQHF.